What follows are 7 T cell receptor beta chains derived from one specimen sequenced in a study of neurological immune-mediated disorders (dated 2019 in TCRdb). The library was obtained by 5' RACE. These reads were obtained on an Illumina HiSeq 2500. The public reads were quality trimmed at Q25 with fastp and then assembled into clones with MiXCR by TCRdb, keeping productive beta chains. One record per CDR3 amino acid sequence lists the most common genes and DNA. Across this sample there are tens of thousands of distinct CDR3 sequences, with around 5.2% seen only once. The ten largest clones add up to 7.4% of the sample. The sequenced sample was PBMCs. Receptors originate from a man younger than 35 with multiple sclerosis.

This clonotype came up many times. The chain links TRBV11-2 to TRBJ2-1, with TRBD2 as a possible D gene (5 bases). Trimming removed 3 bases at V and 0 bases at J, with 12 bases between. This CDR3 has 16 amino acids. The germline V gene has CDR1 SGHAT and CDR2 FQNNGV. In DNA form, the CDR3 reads TGTGCCAGCAGCTTGCGGGCAGATCGCTCCTACAATGAGCAGTTCTTC. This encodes CASSLRADRSYNEQFF.

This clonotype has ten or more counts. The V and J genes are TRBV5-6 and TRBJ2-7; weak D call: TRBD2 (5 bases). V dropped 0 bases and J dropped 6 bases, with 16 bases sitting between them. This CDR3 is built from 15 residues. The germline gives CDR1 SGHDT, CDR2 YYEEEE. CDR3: CASSLVGSGSSEQYF. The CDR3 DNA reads TGTGCCAGCAGCTTGGTAGGGTCGGGGAGTAGCGAGCAGTACTTC. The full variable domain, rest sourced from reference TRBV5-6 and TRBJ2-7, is DAGVTQSPTHLIKTRGQQVTLRCSPKSGHDTVSWYQQALGQGPQFIFQYYEEEERQRGNFPDRFSGHQFPNYSSELNVNALLLGDSALYLCASSLVGSGSSEQYFGPGTRLTVT.

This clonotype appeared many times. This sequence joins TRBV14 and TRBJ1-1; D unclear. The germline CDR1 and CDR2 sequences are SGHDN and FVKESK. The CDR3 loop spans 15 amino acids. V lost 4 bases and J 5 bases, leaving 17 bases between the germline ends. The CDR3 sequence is CASSRMGGRGTEAFF. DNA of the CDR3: TGTGCCAGCAGCCGCATGGGAGGGAGAGGGACTGAAGCTTTCTTT.

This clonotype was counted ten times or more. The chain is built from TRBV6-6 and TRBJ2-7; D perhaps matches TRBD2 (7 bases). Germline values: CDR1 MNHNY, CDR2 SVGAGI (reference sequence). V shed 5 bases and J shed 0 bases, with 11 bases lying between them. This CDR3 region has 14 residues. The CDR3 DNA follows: TGTGCCAGCAGTCACAGGGAGGGCTCCTACGAGCAGTACTTC. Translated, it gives CASSHREGSYEQYF.

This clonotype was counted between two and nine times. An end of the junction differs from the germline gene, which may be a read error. CDR3 in amino acids: CASSGNSNQPQNF. The CDR3 coding sequence is TGTGCCAGCAGCGGGAATAGCAATCAGCCCCAGAATTTT. This rearrangement joins TRBV12-3 or TRBV12-4 to TRBJ1-5; D unresolved. The CDR3 contains 13 residues.

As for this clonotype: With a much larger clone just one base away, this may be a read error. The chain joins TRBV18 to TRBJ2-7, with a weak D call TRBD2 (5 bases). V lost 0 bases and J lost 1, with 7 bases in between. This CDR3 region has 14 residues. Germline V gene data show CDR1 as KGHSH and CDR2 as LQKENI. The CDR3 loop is CASSPPGKSYEQYF. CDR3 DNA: TGTGCCAGCTCACCACCCGGGAAGTCCTACGAGCAGTACTTC. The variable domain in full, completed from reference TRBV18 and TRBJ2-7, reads NAGVMQNPRHLVRRRGQEARLRCSPMKGHSHVYWYRQLPEEGLKFMVYLQKENIIDESGMPKERFSAEFPKEGPSILRIQQVVRGDSAAYFCASSPPGKSYEQYFGPGTRLTVT.

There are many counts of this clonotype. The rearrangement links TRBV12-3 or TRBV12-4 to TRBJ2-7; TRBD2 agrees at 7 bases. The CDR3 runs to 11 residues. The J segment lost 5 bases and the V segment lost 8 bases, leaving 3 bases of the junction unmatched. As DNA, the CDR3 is TGTGCCAGCGGCCGGGGGGACGAGCAGTACTTC. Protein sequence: CASGRGDEQYF.